This paragraph covers one TCR beta chain sequence. Unique molecular identifiers tagged the TCR beta cDNA libraries. MiXCR, applied by TCRdb to the PCR reads, yields one record per CDR3 protein. There are about 400,000 distinct CDR3 sequences in the sample; roughly 38% occur only once, and roughly 12% lies in the top ten. The entry originates in a study of post-analysis software for immune sequencing data. For the study at large: Relapsing-remitting, secondary progressive and progressive-relapsing multiple sclerosis were all included among the disease courses.

Sequenced input: blood. The origin of this receptor is a girl aged 5-17 years with multiple sclerosis.

The CDR3 bases are TGTGCCAGCAGGGAGCGGGGGGACAATGAGCAGTTCTTC. Protein sequence: CASRERGDNEQFF. The chain couples TRBV2 to TRBJ2-1, with 9 nucleotides matching TRBD2. Losses at the gene ends were 6 bases for V and 5 bases for J; bases not matched to a gene: 2. The CDR3 has 13 amino acids. Looked up from germline, CDR1 is SNHLY and CDR2 is FYNNEI. The entire variable domain, with the rest obtained from reference TRBV2 and TRBJ2-1, is as follows: EPEVTQTPSHQVTQMGQEVILRCVPISNHLYFYWYRQILGQKVEFLVSFYNNEISEKSEIFDDQFSVERPDGSNFTLKIRSTKLEDSAMYFCASRERGDNEQFFGPGTRLTVL.